One and the same sample provided the 16 T cell receptor beta chains below, sequenced in a study of shared clonotypes between healthy human individuals. Data came from immunoSEQ multiplex PCR; TCRdb stores just in-frame clones and leaves some out. The data show a few hundred thousand clones, with roughly 91% seen just once and 15% to 20% held by the top ten. The sample was memory CD8+ T cells sorted from blood. Subset defined: CD45RO+ cells pooled with CCR7-negative TemRA cells. The receptor source for this set is a young man in good health.

CDR3 sequence (DNA): TGTGCCAGCGGGGGGGCCGACGAGCAGTACTTC. It yields the protein CASGGADEQYF. The rearrangement uses TRBV25-1 and TRBJ2-7, with D possibly being TRBD2 (7 bases). The CDR3 length is 11 residues. V lost 8 bases and J 5 bases, leaving 10 bases between the germline ends. Germline V gene lookup returns CDR1 MGHDK and CDR2 SYGVNS.

The CDR3 loop reads CASSQDPGQGLEQYF. The CDR3 DNA sequence: TGCGCCAGCAGCCAAGATCCCGGACAGGGGCTCGAGCAGTACTTC. The chain has TRBV4-3 and TRBJ2-7; the match to TRBD1 covers 9 bases. CDR3 length equals 15 residues. In germline, CDR1 is LGHNA, CDR2 YSLEER. J was trimmed by 6 bases and V by 0 bases; bases with no gene match: 6.

This clone was picked up one time. A much larger clone is a single base away; this may be a read error. The chain carries TRBV6-5 and TRBJ1-2, with D hard to call. The CDR3 is 10 residues long. V was shortened by 1 base and J by 6 bases, with 0 bases between the two germline ends. Germline loops: CDR1 MNHEY, CDR2 SVGAGI. DNA of the CDR3: TGTGCCAGCAGTTACTATGGCTACACCTTC. The encoded protein is CASSYYGYTF.

The chain couples TRBV4-1 to TRBJ1-6, with no clear D. CDR1 is MGHRA, CDR2 YSYEKL, per germline. Trimming took off 6 bases at V and 0 bases at J, with 9 bases between the two ends. This CDR3 has 15 residues. This chain's CDR3 is CASRPRSSYNSPLHF. The CDR3 DNA reads TGCGCCAGCAGACCCAGGAGCTCCTATAATTCACCCCTCCACTTT.

The V and J genes are TRBV5-6 and TRBJ2-7; 10 nucleotides line up with TRBD1. V dropped 5 bases and J dropped 3; count of bases not matched to a gene: 2. This CDR3 is built from 13 residues. Looked up from germline, CDR1 is SGHDT and CDR2 is YYEEEE. The CDR3 protein is CASSWDRGYEQYF. The CDR3 bases are TGTGCCAGCAGTTGGGACAGGGGCTACGAGCAGTACTTC. Together with reference TRBV5-6 and TRBJ2-7, the CDR3 gives the full variable domain: DAGVTQSPTHLIKTRGQQVTLRCSPKSGHDTVSWYQQALGQGPQFIFQYYEEEERQRGNFPDRFSGHQFPNYSSELNVNALLLGDSALYLCASSWDRGYEQYFGPGTRLTVT.

The chain carries TRBV4-3 and TRBJ2-5; 7 bases agree with TRBD1. Germline lookup yields CDR1 LGHNA and CDR2 YSLEER. J gave up 5 bases and V 2 bases, and 5 bases lay outside the gene matches. The CDR3 contains 14 residues. This CDR3 reads CASSQNRGWETQYF. The CDR3 DNA is TGCGCCAGCAGCCAAAACAGGGGTTGGGAGACCCAGTACTTC.

The CDR3: CAISDSREWNEQFF. The CDR3 DNA sequence: TGTGCCATCAGTGACTCGCGGGAGTGGAATGAGCAGTTCTTC. The rearrangement links TRBV10-3 to TRBJ2-1, with TRBD2 matching 7 bases. This CDR3 has 14 amino acids. The V and J ends lost 3 bases and 7 bases, in that order; junction bases with no gene match: 6. The V gene's germline CDR1 is ENHRY and CDR2 SYGVKD.

The chain links TRBV4-1 to TRBJ2-3, with 7 positions matching TRBD2. The CDR3 sequence is 17 residues long. J gave up 4 bases and V 4 bases, and 14 bases lay outside the gene matches. The germline CDR1 and CDR2 sequences are MGHRA and YSYEKL. As DNA, the CDR3 is TGCGCCAGCAGCCCGCTGTGGGGCGGGAGACCCGCAGATACGCAGTATTTT. This translates into CASSPLWGGRPADTQYF.

The rearrangement uses TRBV6-1 and TRBJ2-1, with D unresolved. CDR3 length: 12 residues. The V end lost 4 bases, the J end lost 6 bases, and 7 bases lay between the germline ends. Germline V gene sequence: CDR1 MNHNS, CDR2 SASEGT. This CDR3 is CASSVFVNEQFF. The CDR3 DNA follows: TGTGCCAGCAGTGTTTTCGTCAATGAGCAGTTCTTC.

The chain links TRBV6-4 to TRBJ2-1, with 7 bases matching TRBD1. CDR1 is MRHNA, CDR2 SNTAGT, per germline. The V gene end was trimmed by 0 bases and the J gene end by 7 bases; junction bases not matched to a gene: 0. The CDR3 totals 13 residues. The CDR3 spells CASSDSDRNEQFF. CDR3 sequence (DNA): TGTGCCAGCAGTGACTCGGACAGGAATGAGCAGTTCTTC.

This chain uses TRBV11-2 with TRBJ1-6; D not certain. The CDR3 loop spans 13 amino acids. V was cut by 8 bases and J by 7 bases, with 12 bases left in between. Germline V gene data show CDR1 as SGHAT and CDR2 as FQNNGV. The CDR3 spells CASGLGNNSPLHF. The DNA of the CDR3 is TGTGCCAGCGGGCTGGGAAACAATTCACCCCTCCACTTT.

This chain connects TRBV29-1 to TRBJ1-2; no clear D. The CDR3 covers 12 residues. V was trimmed by 5 bases and J by 5 bases, leaving 12 bases between them. Germline values: CDR1 SQVTM, CDR2 ANQGSEA. In DNA, the CDR3 is TGCAGCGTTTGGTTGTCCGGGTATGGCTACACCTTC. It specifies CSVWLSGYGYTF.

V and J are TRBV10-2 and TRBJ1-6; possibly TRBD1 for D (6 bases). Germline-derived CDR1 and CDR2 are WSHSY and SAAADI. The V end was cut by 6 bases, the J end by 7 bases, with 13 bases between. CDR3 length: 14 amino acids. The CDR3 sequence is CASSLGARNSPLHF. CDR3 DNA sequence: TGCGCCAGCAGCCTGGGGGCGCGAAATTCACCCCTCCACTTT.

The chain employs TRBV5-6 and TRBJ2-1; 7 bases align to TRBD2. The length of the CDR3 is 14 residues. The germline gives CDR1 SGHDT, CDR2 YYEEEE. Germline trimming cut 0 bases from V and 4 bases from J; bases unmatched to any gene: 1. The CDR3 DNA sequence: TGTGCCAGCAGCTTGGAACTAGCGTACAATGAGCAGTTCTTC. This translates into CASSLELAYNEQFF.

The V call is TRBV5-6, the J call TRBJ2-7, with 10 bases identical to TRBD1. CDR3 length: 15 amino acids. CDR1 SGHDT and CDR2 YYEEEE come from the germline V gene. V shed 3 bases, J shed 5 bases, and the junction held 8 bases outside the gene matches. CDR3 sequence (DNA): TGTGCCAGCAGCTGGGGGGACAGGGGATCCCACGAGCAGTACTTC. Translating gives CASSWGDRGSHEQYF.

The chain has TRBV7-9 and TRBJ2-5, with D unclear. With 5 bases removed from V and 4 bases from J, the gap between germline ends came to 14 bases. There are 14 residues in the CDR3. Germline values: CDR1 SEHNR, CDR2 FQNEAQ (reference sequence). Here the CDR3 reads CASSPSGYPETQYF. In DNA form, the CDR3 reads TGTGCCAGCAGCCCCTCGGGTTACCCAGAGACCCAGTACTTC. The complete variable domain, with remaining parts taken from reference TRBV7-9 and TRBJ2-5, reads DTGVSQNPRHKITKRGQNVTFRCDPISEHNRLYWYRQTLGQGPEFLTYFQNEAQLEKSRLLSDRFSAERPKGSFSTLEIQRTEQGDSAMYLCASSPSGYPETQYFGPGTRLLVL.